This T cell receptor beta chain was retrieved from a study of T cells after yellow fever vaccination. Across the whole study: Where fractions had low cell numbers, libraries were prepared from them with the SMART-Seq v4 Ultra Low Input RNA kit.

The TCR cDNA carried a universal primer site and UMIs from 5'RACE template switching. TCRdb called the 5' RACE reads again in MiXCR, with one record for every CDR3 protein. The profile shows 250,000 or so distinct CDR3 sequences, approximately 6.8% of them singletons. The sample holds many counts of this clonotype. The antigen is undetermined. Deletions cut 6 bases from V and 0 bases from J, with 16 bases between. CDR3 size: 15 residues. Germline CDR1 DFQATT, CDR2 SNEGSKA (reference sequence). Study-wide results and limits: Post-booster repertoires contained most primary-vaccination clones again (about 96% CD4, 85% to 90% CD8). Of the clonotypes, a small share occurred in both CD4 and CD8 compartments.

J is TRBJ2-3 and V is TRBV20-1; D gene ambiguous. The input for sequencing was CD4+ T cells sorted from PBMCs, taken on the day of the yellow fever booster vaccination. This sequence originates from a young man who received the YFV17D yellow fever vaccine. CDR3 sequence (DNA): TGCAGTGCGAAGAGCGTAGGGTTGAGCACAGATACGCAGTATTTT. Its protein product is CSAKSVGLSTDTQYF.